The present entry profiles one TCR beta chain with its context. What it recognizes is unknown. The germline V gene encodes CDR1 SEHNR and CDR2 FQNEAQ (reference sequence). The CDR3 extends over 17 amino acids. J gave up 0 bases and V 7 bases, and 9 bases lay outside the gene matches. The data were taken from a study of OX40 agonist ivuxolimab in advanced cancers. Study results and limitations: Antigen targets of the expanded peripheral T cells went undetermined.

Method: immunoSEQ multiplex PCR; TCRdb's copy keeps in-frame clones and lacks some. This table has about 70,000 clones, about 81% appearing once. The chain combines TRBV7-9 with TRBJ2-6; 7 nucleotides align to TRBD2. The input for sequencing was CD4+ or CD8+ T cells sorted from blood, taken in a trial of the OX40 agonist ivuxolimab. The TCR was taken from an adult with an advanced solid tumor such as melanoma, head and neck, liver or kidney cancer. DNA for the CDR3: TGTGCCAGCACCGGGGGAGGGCAAAGCTCTGGGGCCAACGTCCTGACTTTC. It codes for CASTGGGQSSGANVLTF.